These 10 T cell receptor beta chains originate from one sample sequenced in a study of response to subunit inactivated influenza vaccine. TCRdb redid the calling of the RT-PCR reads with MiXCR, one entry per CDR3 protein. The sample has a few hundred thousand distinct CDR3 sequences; about 20% are singletons. The sample was PBMCs from blood, taken 21 months after vaccination. The receptors originated from a man aged 45 to 70 who received an inactivated influenza vaccine.

This clonotype has at least ten counts. The rearrangement joins TRBV4-3 to TRBJ1-4, with D possibly TRBD1 on 5 matching bases. The germline gives CDR1 LGHNA, CDR2 YSLEER. This CDR3 is 16 amino acids long. The germline V and J ends were trimmed by 0 bases and 5 bases, with 13 bases remaining between them. CDR3 sequence: CASSQESGLRNEKLFF. The CDR3, as DNA: TGCGCCAGCAGCCAAGAATCGGGACTGAGAAATGAAAAACTGTTTTTT.

The chain employs TRBV10-3 and TRBJ2-1; 14 nucleotides line up with TRBD2. The germline V gene has CDR1 ENHRY and CDR2 SYGVKD. With V trimmed by 1 base and J by 6 bases, 2 bases remained unmatched. This CDR3 spans 16 amino acids. CDR3 sequence reads: CAISEYGTSGGNEQFF. As DNA, the CDR3 is TGTGCCATCAGTGAGTACGGGACTAGCGGGGGCAATGAGCAGTTCTTC.

This clonotype was picked up a small number of times. The chain has TRBV10-2 and TRBJ1-3, with 9 bases aligning to TRBD1. CDR1 and CDR2 (germline): WSHSY, SAAADI. J lost 2 bases, V lost 6 bases, and 8 bases had no gene match. This CDR3 contains 16 residues. CDR3 protein: CASSPGQGHAGNTIYF. The CDR3 region has the DNA TGCGCCAGCAGCCCTGGACAGGGGCATGCTGGAAACACCATATATTTT.

V usage is TRBV6-1 and J usage is TRBJ2-1, with D possibly being TRBD2 (6 bases). CDR3 length: 17 amino acids. With 4 bases removed from V and 12 bases from J, the gap between germline ends came to 28 bases. Germline V gene sequence: CDR1 MNHNS, CDR2 SASEGT. The CDR3 bases are TGTGCCAGCAGTGCTCAACTAGCACCAATGGCAGTTATCGTGCAGTTCTTC. As protein: CASSAQLAPMAVIVQFF.

The chain is built from TRBV20-1 and TRBJ2-7, with D maybe TRBD2 (5 bases). The germline V and J ends were trimmed by 3 bases and 6 bases, with 15 bases remaining between them. The CDR3 covers 13 residues. Germline CDR1 DFQATT, CDR2 SNEGSKA (reference sequence). DNA for the CDR3: TGCAGTGCTAGTACCTCAAGCGGTGTCGAGCAGTACTTC. Its translation is CSASTSSGVEQYF.

The rearrangement uses TRBV7-8 and TRBJ1-1; D may be TRBD1 (6 bases). The germline V gene encodes CDR1 SGHVS and CDR2 FQNEAQ. Deletions cut 3 bases from V and 11 bases from J, with 10 bases between. The CDR3 spans 11 residues. The CDR3 DNA reads TGTGCCAGCAGCTTTCGGGGGCCGGCTTTCTTT. It translates to CASSFRGPAFF.

This clonotype was detected a few times. The CDR3 loop is CASSYGKETQYF. The DNA for the CDR3 is TGTGCCAGCAGTTACGGAAAAGAGACCCAGTACTTC. The chain has TRBV6-2 or TRBV6-3 and TRBJ2-5; D remains ambiguous. Trimming pared 2 bases from V and 3 bases from J, leaving 4 bases between. CDR1 is MNHEY and CDR2 is SVGEGT in the germline V gene. The CDR3 has 12 residues.

This clonotype turned up a few times. The chain carries TRBV5-4 and TRBJ1-3; perhaps TRBD1 as D (5 bases). The CDR3 sequence is 14 residues long. V lost 4 bases, J lost 4 bases, and 12 bases lay in between. Germline-derived CDR1 and CDR2 are SGHNT and YYREEE (reference sequence). The DNA for the CDR3 is TGTGCCAGCAGCCGGGACGCCAAGGGAAACACCATATATTTT. Translating it yields CASSRDAKGNTIYF.

This clonotype has only one observation. This sequence joins TRBV30 and TRBJ2-6; D gene uncertain. V was cut by 1 base and J by 0 bases, with 13 bases left in between. This CDR3 region has 17 residues. Germline assignment: CDR1 GTSNPN and CDR2 SVGIG (reference sequence). CDR3 region: CAWSEVEPFSGANVLTF. In DNA, the CDR3 is TGTGCCTGGAGTGAAGTGGAGCCGTTCTCTGGGGCCAACGTCCTGACTTTC.

The rearrangement links TRBV10-1 to TRBJ2-3; 7 bases line up with TRBD1. The CDR3 contains 14 residues. Germline CDR1 reads WNHNN; CDR2 reads SYGVQD (reference sequence). Trimming took 11 bases from V and 5 from J; bases not matched to a gene: 13. DNA for the CDR3: TGCGCCGGCTCTCGACAGGGAGATATAGATACGCAGTATTTT. This encodes CAGSRQGDIDTQYF.